The clone carrying this T cell receptor (beta chain) occurred a few times. Its target is not known. MiXCR was run by TCRdb on the 5' RACE reads, yielding one entry per CDR3 protein. The sample contains about 450,000 distinct CDR3 sequences, about 22% of which appear only once. CDR3 length equals 13 residues. Looked up from germline, CDR1 is LNHNV and CDR2 is YYDKDF (reference sequence). The germline V and J ends were trimmed by 3 bases and 0 bases, with 6 bases remaining between them. This sample was included in a study of T-cell memory formation after mild COVID-19. At the level of the study: Largely, TCR clusters stayed within a single donor.

General observations from the study: Specificity for SARS-CoV-2 was not confirmed among the second-wave clones peaking on day 37.

The specimen was PBMCs or a T cell subset sorted from them (not recorded which). The TCR sequence derives from an adult woman who had mild COVID-19 (a few samples of this study predate the infection). Cell type and time point are not known. This chain links TRBV15 with TRBJ2-7; D unclear. For the CDR3, the DNA is TGTGCCACCAGCAGTCACACCTCCTACGAGCAGTACTTC. Its protein product is CATSSHTSYEQYF.